Listed below are T cell receptor beta chains from one sample, sequenced in a study of STAT5B mutations in CD4+ large granular lymphocyte leukemia. Some clones are missing from TCRdb's copy, which holds only in-frame ones; the method was immunoSEQ multiplex PCR. Of about 35,000 clones in the sample, approximately 67% were seen once. The sequencing input was CD4+ T cells from blood buffy coats. These receptors came from a human donor in good health. Both conserved end residues are part of each CDR3. A D gene is named only where the DNA matches it firmly. Some rows have no size entry. The others give once, few or many, or a class for an expanded clone.

d_call: NA; v_call: TRBV11-3; clone_size: NA; j_call: TRBJ1-4; cdr3_nt: TGTGCCAGCAGCCCCCGTGGGGGGAATGAAAAACTGTTTTTT; cdr3_aa: CASSPRGGNEKLFF
d_call: NA; v_call: TRBV5-1; clone_size: NA; j_call: TRBJ1-2; cdr3_nt: TGCGCCAGCAGCTTGAGTGGGGGGGTTGGCTACACCTTC; cdr3_aa: CASSLSGGVGYTF
d_call: TRBD1; v_call: TRBV5-4; clone_size: NA; j_call: TRBJ1-1; cdr3_nt: TGTGCCAGCAGCTTACAGGGGCGGACTGAAGCTTTCTTT; cdr3_aa: CASSLQGRTEAFF
d_call: TRBD1; v_call: TRBV6-6; clone_size: few; j_call: TRBJ1-2; cdr3_nt: TGTGCCAGCAGTTACGGACAGGGATCAAACTATGGCTACACCTTC; cdr3_aa: CASSYGQGSNYGYTF
d_call: NA; v_call: TRBV9; clone_size: NA; j_call: TRBJ2-3; cdr3_nt: TGTGCCAGCAGCGTGGGGCAGACCCTCACAGATACGCAGTATTTT; cdr3_aa: CASSVGQTLTDTQYF
d_call: NA; v_call: TRBV19; clone_size: few; j_call: TRBJ1-1; cdr3_nt: TGTGCCAGCAGTCCGGGGGGTACTGAAGCTTTCTTT; cdr3_aa: CASSPGGTEAFF
d_call: NA; v_call: TRBV5-8; clone_size: few; j_call: TRBJ2-7; cdr3_nt: TGTGCCAGCAGCTTGCTGCCCCAAGGGCAGTACTTC; cdr3_aa: CASSLLPQGQYF
d_call: TRBD1; v_call: TRBV2; clone_size: few; j_call: TRBJ1-6; cdr3_nt: TGTGCCAGCAGTGACAGGGGGAATAATTCACCCCTCCACTTT; cdr3_aa: CASSDRGNNSPLHF
d_call: NA; v_call: TRBV5-1; clone_size: few; j_call: TRBJ1-2; cdr3_nt: TGCGCCAGCATGCGGCAGGGTGAAGGCTACACCTTC; cdr3_aa: CASMRQGEGYTF
d_call: NA; v_call: TRBV27; clone_size: once; j_call: TRBJ1-1; cdr3_nt: TGTGCCAGCAGTCGGGGGACGGAAGATAACACTGAAGCTTTCTTT; cdr3_aa: CASSRGTEDNTEAFF
d_call: NA; v_call: TRBV19; clone_size: few; j_call: TRBJ2-1; cdr3_nt: TGTGCCAGTAGTCGGTGGGGATCTGAGGGTGAGCAGTTCTTC; cdr3_aa: CASSRWGSEGEQFF
d_call: NA; v_call: TRBV7-7; clone_size: NA; j_call: TRBJ2-7; cdr3_nt: TGTGCTAGCAGCTTAGGTGATTCCTACGAGCAGTACTTC; cdr3_aa: CASSLGDSYEQYF
d_call: NA; v_call: TRBV7-9; clone_size: NA; j_call: TRBJ1-3; cdr3_nt: TGTGCCAGCAGCTTAGACAGATCTGGAAACACCATATATTTT; cdr3_aa: CASSLDRSGNTIYF
d_call: NA; v_call: TRBV19; clone_size: NA; j_call: TRBJ2-1; cdr3_nt: TGTGCCAGTACCCGGGCTCCCAACAATGAGCAGTTCTTC; cdr3_aa: CASTRAPNNEQFF
d_call: NA; v_call: TRBV19; clone_size: NA; j_call: TRBJ1-5; cdr3_nt: TGTGCCAGTAGTATAGGGTCGGGAAATCAGCCTCAGCATTTT; cdr3_aa: CASSIGSGNQPQHF
d_call: TRBD1; v_call: TRBV19; clone_size: once; j_call: TRBJ2-6; cdr3_nt: TGTGCCAGTAGTCCCCGGACAGGCCGATCTGGGGCCAACGTCCTGACTTTC; cdr3_aa: CASSPRTGRSGANVLTF
d_call: NA; v_call: TRBV7-6; clone_size: NA; j_call: TRBJ1-3; cdr3_nt: TGTGCCAGCAGCCCAAGGACAGAGGCGAGCTCTGGAAACACCATATATTTT; cdr3_aa: CASSPRTEASSGNTIYF
d_call: NA; v_call: TRBV5-1; clone_size: few; j_call: TRBJ1-5; cdr3_nt: TGCGCCAGCAGCCCGACAGGTAATAGCAATCAGCCCCAGCATTTT; cdr3_aa: CASSPTGNSNQPQHF
d_call: NA; v_call: TRBV21-1; clone_size: NA; j_call: TRBJ2-3; cdr3_nt: TGTGCCAGCAGTCCGGGACAGGGGCGCACAGATACGCAGTATTTT; cdr3_aa: CASSPGQGRTDTQYF
d_call: NA; v_call: TRBV7-2; clone_size: NA; j_call: TRBJ2-5; cdr3_nt: TGTGCCAGCAGCTCCAGGGTGGGTCAAGAGACCCAGTACTTC; cdr3_aa: CASSSRVGQETQYF
d_call: NA; v_call: TRBV28; clone_size: NA; j_call: TRBJ2-2; cdr3_nt: TGTGCCAGCAGTTTTCTCGACAAAGCGAACACCGGGGAGCTGTTTTTT; cdr3_aa: CASSFLDKANTGELFF
d_call: NA; v_call: TRBV13; clone_size: once; j_call: TRBJ2-7; cdr3_nt: TGTGCCAGCAGCTTAGAGGCGGTGCTAAGGAGCGAGCAGTACTTC; cdr3_aa: CASSLEAVLRSEQYF
d_call: NA; v_call: TRBV10-3; clone_size: NA; j_call: TRBJ1-4; cdr3_nt: TGTGCCATCAGTGAGTCGCTAGCCACTAATGAAAAACTGTTTTTT; cdr3_aa: CAISESLATNEKLFF
d_call: TRBD1; v_call: TRBV13; clone_size: NA; j_call: TRBJ1-4; cdr3_nt: TGTGCCAGCAGCTTAGGATACAGGGGGGATAATGAAAAACTGTTTTTT; cdr3_aa: CASSLGYRGDNEKLFF
d_call: TRBD1; v_call: TRBV7-2; clone_size: few; j_call: TRBJ1-3; cdr3_nt: TGTGCCAGCAGCTTCAGGGGGCCCGGAAACACCATATATTTT; cdr3_aa: CASSFRGPGNTIYF
d_call: TRBD2; v_call: TRBV5-1; clone_size: NA; j_call: TRBJ2-3; cdr3_nt: TGCGCCAGCAGCCGGGGACTAAGGGGAGCGGGGGGGAGCACAGATACGCAGTATTTT; cdr3_aa: CASSRGLRGAGGSTDTQYF
d_call: TRBD1; v_call: TRBV15; clone_size: NA; j_call: TRBJ1-2; cdr3_nt: TGTGCCACCAGCAGAGGGACAGGCCGCCAATTTAACTATGGCTACACCTTC; cdr3_aa: CATSRGTGRQFNYGYTF